This T cell receptor beta chain originates from a study of CD8+CD57+ T cells in acquired aplastic anemia. Germline V CDR1 and CDR2: MNHNS, SASEGT. CDR3 length equals 12 residues. V lost 5 bases, J lost 6 bases, and 1 base stayed unmatched. Genomic DNA acted as the template from which TCR beta VDJ combination and CDR3 sequence profiling were carried out. TCRdb itself ran the reads through MiXCR, one entry per CDR3 protein. The sample has about 190,000 distinct CDR3 sequences, roughly half seen once. The sequenced sample was sorted CD4+, CD8+, or CD8+CD57+ T cells (not recorded which) from PBMCs. The chain joins TRBV6-1 to TRBJ2-3; 8 bases line up with TRBD1. The sequence derives from a human donor in good health, serving as a control. CDR3 protein: CASSRQGDTQYF. CDR3 nucleotides: TGTGCCAGCAGTAGACAGGGGGATACGCAGTATTTT.